This entry describes one T cell receptor beta chain. Its antigen is currently unknown. The authors reverse transcribed all of the isolated RNA, so sequencing captured expressed TCRB transcripts. Measured with immunoSEQ multiplex PCR; TCRdb has only the in-frame clones, and not every one. The repertoire consists of 200,000 to 250,000 clones, with approximately 11% occurring once and the leading ten covering 1% to 1.5%. This sample is part of a study of beta chain features in type 1 diabetes. Study results and limitations: VDJ junctions from patients with type 1 diabetes contained fewer insertions and more deletions. Type 1 diabetes patients showed a moderate but significant shortening of TCRB CDR3s in all four CD4+ subsets.

On average, the one heparinised blood draw given by each donor was about 116 mL. Sort purity for all populations was recorded as exceeding 98%. Sequenced material: central memory CD4+ T cells from blood. This clonotype was obtained from a man aged 18 to 30 in good health.

CDR3: CASGTGQHTGELFF. DNA for the CDR3: TGTGCTAGTGGTACGGGACAGCACACCGGGGAGCTGTTTTTT. The V gene is TRBV12-5, the J gene TRBJ2-2; TRBD1 matches at 7 bases. V shed 5 bases, J shed 3 bases, and the junction held 3 bases outside the gene matches. CDR3 length: 14 residues. Per germline, CDR1 LGHNT and CDR2 FRNRAP.